This is a list of T cell receptor beta chains from one sample in a study of T cells after yellow fever vaccination. One entry per CDR3 protein, called by TCRdb with MiXCR from the 5' RACE reads. The data show a few hundred thousand distinct CDR3 sequences, with about a sixth seen just once and around 16% held by the top ten. This material consisted of PBMCs, taken about 5 days after the first yellow fever vaccination. All receptors come from a man between 18 and 29 years old who received the YFV17D yellow fever vaccine. Each CDR3 is given with its conserved first and last residue. Each record gives: clone size, D gene, J gene, V gene, CDR3 protein, CDR3 DNA. The D gene is left open where the match is weak. Rows give clone size only sometimes, using once, few, many, or a class for an expanded clone.

-	-	TRBJ1-3	TRBV7-2	CASSLARTAGNTIYF	TGTGCCAGCAGCTTAGCGCGGACAGCTGGAAACACCATATATTTT
-	-	TRBJ2-4	TRBV27	CASSNRQTKNIQYF	TGTGCCAGCAGTAACCGACAGACCAAAAACATTCAGTACTTC
few	-	TRBJ1-6	TRBV27	CASRPRQTNSPLHF	TGTGCCAGCAGACCCAGGCAGACCAATTCACCCCTCCACTTT
-	-	TRBJ2-1	TRBV6-1	CASTGQSLGNEQFF	TGTGCCAGCACCGGACAGTCCTTGGGCAATGAGCAGTTCTTC
many	-	TRBJ2-7	TRBV7-2	CASSPGPYEQYF	TGTGCCAGCAGCCCGGGACCGTACGAGCAGTACTTC
-	-	TRBJ2-1	TRBV21-1	CASTTGGGTYNEQFF	TGTGCCAGCACAACAGGGGGTGGAACCTACAATGAGCAGTTCTTC
-	TRBD2	TRBJ2-1	TRBV2	CASSATSGVRRFF	TGTGCCAGCAGTGCCACTAGCGGGGTAAGGCGGTTCTTC
-	TRBD2	TRBJ2-7	TRBV5-4	CASSLAPVAGGDDYEQYF	TGTGCCAGCAGCTTGGCCCCCGTAGCGGGGGGGGATGACTACGAGCAGTACTTC
few	-	TRBJ1-2	TRBV20-1	CSASMWLVDYGYTF	TGCAGTGCTAGCATGTGGCTGGTCGACTATGGCTACACCTTC
-	-	TRBJ1-2	TRBV3-1	CASSLGWNVFGYTF	TGTGCCAGCAGCCTAGGGTGGAACGTCTTTGGCTACACCTTC
-	-	TRBJ1-1	TRBV7-9	CASSLSPVGMNTEAFF	TGTGCCAGCAGCTTAAGTCCGGTTGGGATGAACACTGAAGCTTTCTTT
many	-	TRBJ2-1	TRBV7-9	CASSPQWTPGHNEQFF	TGTGCCAGCAGCCCCCAGTGGACCCCCGGTCACAATGAGCAGTTCTTC
-	TRBD2	TRBJ2-3	TRBV27	CASSLNDLAGELSTDTQYF	TGTGCCAGCAGTTTAAATGATCTAGCGGGGGAACTTAGCACAGATACGCAGTATTTT
-	-	TRBJ2-5	TRBV7-2	CASSHQTGPQETQYF	TGTGCCAGCAGCCACCAGACTGGACCACAAGAGACCCAGTACTTC
few	-	TRBJ1-3	TRBV7-8	CASSLVRAQGSGNTIYF	TGTGCCAGCAGCTTAGTCCGAGCACAGGGTTCAGGAAACACCATATATTTT
few	-	TRBJ2-7	TRBV6-5	CASSYGTNLYEQYF	TGTGCCAGCAGTTACGGGACAAACCTCTACGAGCAGTACTTC
few	-	TRBJ2-2	TRBV7-6	CASSRVRGFKEENTGELFF	TGTGCCAGCAGCAGGGTGAGGGGGTTTAAAGAAGAAAACACCGGGGAGCTGTTTTTT
-	-	TRBJ1-5	TRBV6-2/TRBV6-3	CASSLTSRNQPQHF	TGTGCCAGCAGCCTAACCTCAAGGAATCAGCCCCAGCATTTT
-	-	TRBJ2-2	TRBV12-3/TRBV12-4	CASSFGVGKGGELFF	TGTGCCAGCAGTTTCGGTGTAGGGAAGGGCGGGGAGCTGTTTTTT
-	-	TRBJ2-2	TRBV11-2	CASSLESRITGELFF	TGTGCCAGCAGCTTAGAGTCCCGAATCACCGGGGAGCTGTTTTTT
once	-	TRBJ1-4	TRBV18	CASSRSSGTANEKLFF	TGTGCCAGCTCACGGTCAAGCGGGACGGCGAATGAAAAACTGTTTTTT
-	-	TRBJ2-1	TRBV6-2/TRBV6-3	CASSYRYEQFF	TGTGCCAGCAGTTACCGTTACGAGCAGTTCTTC
few	TRBD2	TRBJ2-3	TRBV4-1	CASSQIAGVSTDTQYF	TGCGCCAGCAGCCAAATAGCGGGGGTTAGCACAGATACGCAGTATTTT